Listed here is a single T cell receptor (beta chain). Its matching antigen is unknown. Other DNA variants within this sample encode the same CDR3. Per the germline V gene, CDR1 is SGHRS and CDR2 is YFSETQ. V shed 4 bases and J 2 bases; nucleotides not matched to a gene: 7. The CDR3 contains 15 residues. The data are from a study of shared clonotypes between healthy human individuals. Study findings and constraints: Few donors restricted represented genetic and exposure-history diversity. With a few donors compared, 4% to 5% of naive CD4 clonotypes were shared.

Data came from immunoSEQ multiplex PCR; TCRdb stores just in-frame clones and leaves some out. The table shows about 990,000 clones, with approximately 80% occurring only once. The chain links TRBV5-1 to TRBJ2-7, with 9 bases aligning to TRBD1. The sequence came from a man aged 18-30 years in good health. Some clones in this sample may be carry-over from other donors' samples. Source material: memory CD4+ T cells from PBMCs. Subset reported: CD45RA-negative fraction. The CDR3 nucleotides read TGCGCCAGCAGCCCAAGAGGGACAGGGCCCTACGAGCAGTACTTC. The encoded protein is CASSPRGTGPYEQYF.